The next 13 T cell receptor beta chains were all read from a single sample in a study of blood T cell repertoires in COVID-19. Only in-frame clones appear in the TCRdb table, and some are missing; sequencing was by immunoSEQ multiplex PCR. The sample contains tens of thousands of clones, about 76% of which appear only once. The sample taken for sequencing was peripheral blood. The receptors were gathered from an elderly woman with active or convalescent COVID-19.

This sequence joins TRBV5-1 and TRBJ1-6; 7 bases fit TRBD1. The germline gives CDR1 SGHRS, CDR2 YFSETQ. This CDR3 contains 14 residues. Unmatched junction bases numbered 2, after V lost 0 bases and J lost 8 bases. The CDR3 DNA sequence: TGCGCCAGCAGCTTGGGACAGGGCGATTCACCCCTCCACTTT. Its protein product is CASSLGQGDSPLHF.

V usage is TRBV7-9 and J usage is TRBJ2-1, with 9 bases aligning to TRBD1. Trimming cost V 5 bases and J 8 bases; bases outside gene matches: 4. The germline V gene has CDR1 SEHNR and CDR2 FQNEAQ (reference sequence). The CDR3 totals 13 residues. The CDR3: CASSPGQGYEQFF. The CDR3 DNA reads TGTGCCAGCAGCCCGGGACAGGGATATGAGCAGTTCTTC.

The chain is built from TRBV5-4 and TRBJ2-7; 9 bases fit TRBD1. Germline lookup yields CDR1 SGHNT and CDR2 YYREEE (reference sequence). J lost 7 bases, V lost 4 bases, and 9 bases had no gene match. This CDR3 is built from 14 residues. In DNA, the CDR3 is TGTGCCAGCAGCCCGCCCGGGACAGGGCAGGAGCAGTACTTC. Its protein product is CASSPPGTGQEQYF.

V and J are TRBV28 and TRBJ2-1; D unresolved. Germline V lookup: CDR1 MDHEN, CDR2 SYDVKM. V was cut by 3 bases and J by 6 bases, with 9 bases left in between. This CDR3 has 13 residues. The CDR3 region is CASSLVLSNEQFF. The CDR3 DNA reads TGTGCCAGCAGTTTGGTGCTCAGCAATGAGCAGTTCTTC.

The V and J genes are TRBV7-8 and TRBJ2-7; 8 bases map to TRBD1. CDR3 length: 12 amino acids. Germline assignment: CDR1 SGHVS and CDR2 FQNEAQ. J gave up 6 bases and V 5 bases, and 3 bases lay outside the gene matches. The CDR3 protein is CASSRTGLEQYF. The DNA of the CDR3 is TGTGCCAGCAGCCGGACAGGGCTCGAGCAGTACTTC. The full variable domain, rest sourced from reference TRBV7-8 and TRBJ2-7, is GAGVSQSPRYKVAKRGQDVALRCDPISGHVSLFWYQQALGQGPEFLTYFQNEAQLDKSGLPSDRFFAERPEGSVSTLKIQRTQQEDSAVYLCASSRTGLEQYFGPGTRLTVT.

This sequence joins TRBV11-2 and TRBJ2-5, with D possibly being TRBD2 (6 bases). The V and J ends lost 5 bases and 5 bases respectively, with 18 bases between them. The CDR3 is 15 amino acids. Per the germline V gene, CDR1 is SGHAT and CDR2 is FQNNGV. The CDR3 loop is CASSQRLGDGETQYF. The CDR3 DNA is TGTGCCAGCAGCCAACGACTAGGTGACGGGGAGACCCAGTACTTC. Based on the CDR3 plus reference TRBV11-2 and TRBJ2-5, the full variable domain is EAGVAQSPRYKIIEKRQSVAFWCNPISGHATLYWYQQILGQGPKLLIQFQNNGVVDDSQLPKDRFSAERLKGVDSTLKIQPAKLEDSAVYLCASSQRLGDGETQYFGPGTRLLVL.

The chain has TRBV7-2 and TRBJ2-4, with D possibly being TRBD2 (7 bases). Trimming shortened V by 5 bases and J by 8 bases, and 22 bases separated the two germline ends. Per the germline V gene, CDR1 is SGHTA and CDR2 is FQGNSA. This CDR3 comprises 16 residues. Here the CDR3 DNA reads TGTGCCAGCAGCCCCTTACGGGGGGCGCAGGTTGACATTCAGTACTTC. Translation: CASSPLRGAQVDIQYF.

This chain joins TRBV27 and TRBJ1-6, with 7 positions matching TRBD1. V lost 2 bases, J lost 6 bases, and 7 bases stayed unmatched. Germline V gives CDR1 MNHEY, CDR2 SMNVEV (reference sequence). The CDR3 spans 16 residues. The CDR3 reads CASSLISGGFNSPLHF. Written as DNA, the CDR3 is TGTGCCAGCAGTTTAATCTCAGGGGGATTTAATTCACCCCTCCACTTT.

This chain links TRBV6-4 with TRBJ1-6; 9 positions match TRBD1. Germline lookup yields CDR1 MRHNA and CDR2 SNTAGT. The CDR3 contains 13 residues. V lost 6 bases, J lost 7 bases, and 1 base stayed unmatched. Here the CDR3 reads CASRGTGNSPLHF. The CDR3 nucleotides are TGTGCCAGCAGGGGGACAGGGAATTCACCCCTCCACTTT.

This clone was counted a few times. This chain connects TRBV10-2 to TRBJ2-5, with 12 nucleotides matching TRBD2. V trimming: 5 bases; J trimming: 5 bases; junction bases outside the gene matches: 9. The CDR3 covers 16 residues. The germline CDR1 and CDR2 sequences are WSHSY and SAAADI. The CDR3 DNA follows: TGCGCCAGCAGTCCAACTAGCGGGGGGTCAGGGGAGACCCAGTACTTC. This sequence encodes CASSPTSGGSGETQYF.

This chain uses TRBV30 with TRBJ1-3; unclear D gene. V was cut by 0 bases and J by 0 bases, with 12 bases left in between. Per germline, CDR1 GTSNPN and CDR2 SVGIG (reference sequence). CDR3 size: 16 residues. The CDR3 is CAWSVPYPFSGNTIYF. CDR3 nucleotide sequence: TGTGCCTGGAGTGTTCCGTATCCGTTCTCTGGAAACACCATATATTTT.

CDR3 coding DNA: TGTGCCAGCAGCTTAATAAAAAACACCATATATTTT. This gives the protein CASSLIKNTIYF. J is TRBJ1-3 and V is TRBV7-9; D not certain. Deletions cut 2 bases from V and 6 bases from J, with 5 bases between. Germline lookup yields CDR1 SEHNR and CDR2 FQNEAQ (reference sequence). This CDR3 comprises 12 residues.

This CDR3 is CSVRAGTGLYTQYF. Here the CDR3 DNA reads TGCAGCGTTAGAGCGGGGACAGGTCTATATACGCAGTATTTT. This chain uses TRBV29-1 with TRBJ2-3, with a weak D call TRBD1 (8 bases). The CDR3 has 14 residues. V shed 5 bases and J shed 7 bases, with 19 bases lying between them. Germline V gives CDR1 SQVTM, CDR2 ANQGSEA.